The rows below give T cell receptor beta chains drawn from one sample of a study of T cells in Graves' hyperthyroidism and ophthalmopathy. TCRdb passed the multiplex PCR reads through MiXCR, listing each CDR3 protein once. The sample lists approximately 48,000 distinct CDR3 sequences; about 52% were seen once. The sequencing sample was made of peripheral blood or thyroid tissue (not recorded which). The receptors derive from a woman aged 45-60 years with Graves' hyperthyroidism. Both conserved end residues are part of each CDR3. A D gene is named only where the DNA matches it firmly. Size tells how often a clone was seen (once, few, many) or the class of an expanded clone, and some rows leave it out.

j_call d_call v_call clone_size cdr3_aa cdr3_nt
TRBJ2-5 TRBD1 TRBV7-9 - CASSPRTGRETQYF TGTGCCAGCAGCCCGAGGACAGGGCGAGAGACCCAGTACTTC
TRBJ2-6 TRBD1 TRBV20-1 - CSARGQGARGVSGANVLTF TGCAGTGCTAGAGGACAGGGGGCGCGCGGTGTCTCTGGGGCCAACGTCCTGACTTTC
TRBJ2-7 - TRBV5-4 - CASSLSLSTGSEQYF TGTGCCAGCAGCTTGTCGCTCTCAACAGGAAGCGAGCAGTACTTC
TRBJ1-4 - TRBV7-6 - CASSPGSTLNKLFF TGTGCCAGCAGCCCAGGATCCACCCTAAATAAACTGTTTTTT
TRBJ1-1 - TRBV10-3 - CAHSQGGRSTAFF TGTGCCCATTCCCAGGGCGGGAGGAGTACAGCTTTCTTT
TRBJ2-7 TRBD1 TRBV25-1 few CASSEAGDRGVLGYEQYF TGTGCCAGCAGTGAGGCGGGGGACAGGGGAGTACTGGGCTACGAGCAGTACTTC
TRBJ2-3 - TRBV7-7 many CASSLAMTDTQYF TGTGCTAGCAGCTTAGCGATGACAGATACGCAGTATTTT
TRBJ2-7 - TRBV29-1 - CGVSSAGSYEQYF TGCGGCGTTAGTTCGGCAGGTTCCTACGAGCAGTACTTC
TRBJ1-2 TRBD1 TRBV19 - CASSMGQIYDYTF TGCGCCAGTAGTATGGGACAGATCTATGACTACACCTTC
TRBJ2-5 - TRBV12-3/TRBV12-4 many CASSLGGVVQETQYF TGTGCCAGCAGTTTAGGAGGAGTGGTACAAGAGACCCAGTACTTC
TRBJ2-3 - TRBV9 few CASSVGRFGSDTQYF TGTGCCAGCAGCGTAGGTCGGTTCGGATCAGATACGCAGTATTTT
TRBJ2-3 - TRBV27 - CASGHRDGTDTQYF TGTGCCAGCGGCCACAGGGACGGCACAGATACGCAGTATTTT
TRBJ2-6 TRBD1 TRBV15 - CATSSPRQGFGANVLTF TGTGCCACCAGCTCACCGAGACAGGGCTTTGGGGCTAACGTCCTGACCTTC
TRBJ2-5 TRBD1 TRBV20-1 many CSARPEQGFETQYF TGCAGTGCCCGTCCGGAACAGGGGTTCGAGACCCAGTACTTC
TRBJ2-5 TRBD2 TRBV20-1 many CSARGLAGLQETQYF TGCAGTGCTCGAGGACTAGCGGGTCTCCAAGAGACCCAGTACTTC
TRBJ2-7 TRBD2 TRBV9 - CASSPMTSGSEQYF TGTGCCAGCAGCCCGATGACTAGCGGGAGCGAGCAGTACTTC
TRBJ1-4 - TRBV20-1 many CSARVGGEGEKLFF TGCAGTGCTAGAGTCGGTGGGGAGGGTGAAAAACTGTTTTTT
TRBJ2-7 - TRBV7-2 many CASSFRDLYEQYF TGTGCCAGCAGCTTTCGGGACTTGTACGAGCAGTACTTC
TRBJ1-4 - TRBV19 - CASASRDNEELFF TGTGCCAGTGCTAGCCGCGACAATGAAGAACTGTTTTTT
TRBJ1-5 TRBD1 TRBV20-1 many CSARQGAWGNQPQHF TGCAGTGCACGACAGGGAGCCTGGGGCAATCAGCCCCAGCATTTT
TRBJ2-5 TRBD1 TRBV20-1 - CSAIDRGVTDQETQYF TGCAGTGCTATCGACAGGGGAGTTACCGACCAAGAGACCCAGTACTTC
TRBJ2-7 - TRBV10-3 - CATMGGVGYEQYF TGTGCCACAATGGGAGGAGTTGGCTACGAGCAGTACTTC
TRBJ2-7 - TRBV6-6 many CASALARNYEQYF TGTGCCAGCGCCTTAGCGCGAAACTACGAGCAGTACTTC
TRBJ2-7 TRBD1 TRBV9 few CASSDGTGGNEQYF TGTGCCAGCAGCGATGGGACAGGGGGTAACGAGCAGTACTTC
TRBJ1-2 TRBD1 TRBV2 - CASSGTGGGYTF TGTGCCAGCAGTGGGACAGGGGGCGGCTACACCTTC
TRBJ1-2 - TRBV7-6 few CASSLGPNYGYTF TGTGCCAGCAGCTTAGGCCCTAATTATGGCTACACCTTC
TRBJ2-5 TRBD2 TRBV6-5 few CASSTGLAGRETQYF TGTGCCAGCAGTACCGGACTAGCGGGCAGAGAGACCCAGTACTTC
TRBJ1-2 - TRBV29-1 - CSGQDSYGYTF TGCAGCGGACAAGATAGCTATGGCTACACCTTC
TRBJ2-7 - TRBV27 few CASSRKGKSSYEQYF TGTGCCAGCAGTCGCAAGGGGAAAAGCTCCTACGAGCAGTACTTC
TRBJ2-2 TRBD2 TRBV7-6 - CASSLVLAGGPTGELFF TGTGCCAGCAGCTTAGTGCTAGCGGGAGGTCCCACCGGGGAGCTGTTTTTT
TRBJ2-7 TRBD2 TRBV7-9 - CASSSLAGDSSIEQYF TGTGCCAGCAGCTCGCTAGCGGGAGATAGTAGTATCGAGCAGTACTTC
TRBJ2-7 - TRBV6-5 - CASSLMGAIGLPYEQYF TGTGCCAGCAGTTTGATGGGGGCTATCGGATTACCCTACGAGCAGTACTTC
TRBJ2-3 TRBD1 TRBV28 - CASSRGQGWSDTQYF TGTGCCAGCAGTCGCGGACAGGGTTGGAGTGATACGCAGTATTTT
TRBJ2-2 - TRBV7-9 many CASSVVGSLTGELFF TGTGCCAGCAGCGTAGTTGGGTCCTTGACCGGGGAGCTGTTTTTT